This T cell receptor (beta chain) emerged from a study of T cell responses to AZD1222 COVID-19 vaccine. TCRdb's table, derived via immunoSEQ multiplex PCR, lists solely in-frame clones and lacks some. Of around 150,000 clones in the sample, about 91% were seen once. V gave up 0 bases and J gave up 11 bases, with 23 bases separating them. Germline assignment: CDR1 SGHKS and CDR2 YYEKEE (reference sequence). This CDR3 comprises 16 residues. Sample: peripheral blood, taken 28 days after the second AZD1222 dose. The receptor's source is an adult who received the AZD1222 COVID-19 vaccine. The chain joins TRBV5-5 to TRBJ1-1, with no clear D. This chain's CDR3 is CASSLGQRLDLRRAFF. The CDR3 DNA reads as TGTGCCAGCAGCTTGGGGCAGCGGTTGGACCTACGGCGGGCTTTCTTT.